Following are 17 T cell receptor beta chains from one sample sequenced in a study of regulatory T cells in long-lasting Graves disease. HTBI primers from iRepertoire and Arm-PCR of CDR3 regions yielded the TCR beta libraries. TCRdb fed the multiplex PCR reads into MiXCR, producing one record per CDR3 protein. The sample contains approximately 690,000 distinct CDR3 sequences, about 32% of which appear only once. Time point in this sample: persistent/refractory GD, antithyroid drugs over 5 years with positive TRAb. Extracted PBMC RNA gave rise to the TCR library. The specimen was peripheral blood mononuclear cells (PBMCs), collected when the disease was refractory, from a patient treated with antithyroid drugs. The receptors derive from a female donor with Graves disease.

This clonotype has just a few counts. The chain recombines TRBV30 with TRBJ2-5; D gene unclear. V lost 3 bases to trimming and J lost 0 bases, with 5 bases between them. The V gene's germline CDR1 is GTSNPN and CDR2 SVGIG (reference sequence). The CDR3 loop spans 12 amino acids. The CDR3: CAWRTDQETQYF. Written as DNA, the CDR3 is TGTGCCTGGAGAACGGACCAAGAGACCCAGTACTTC.

This clonotype appeared a few times. CDR3 loop: CASSDPRGLYETQYF. DNA of the CDR3: TGTGCCAGCAGTGATCCCCGGGGATTATACGAGACCCAGTACTTC. The chain couples TRBV25-1 to TRBJ2-5; tentatively, D is TRBD2 (5 bases). This CDR3 has 15 amino acids. The V and J ends lost 3 bases and 5 bases respectively, with 16 bases between them. Germline V lookup: CDR1 MGHDK, CDR2 SYGVNS.

This clonotype was seen a few times. The V call is TRBV20-1, the J call TRBJ2-7, with TRBD1 matching over 10 bases. The germline V gene has CDR1 DFQATT and CDR2 SNEGSKA (reference sequence). The CDR3 has 14 amino acids. Trimming at V came to 6 bases and at J to 0 bases, leaving 5 bases not matched to a gene. This chain's CDR3 is CSARGQGSSYEQYF. The DNA for the CDR3 is TGCAGTGCCAGGGGACAGGGGTCCTCCTACGAGCAGTACTTC.

This clonotype occurred many times. The chain combines TRBV11-2 with TRBJ2-7; 8 nucleotides line up with TRBD2. Germline assignment: CDR1 SGHAT and CDR2 FQNNGV. Trimming took 0 bases from V and 4 from J; bases not matched to a gene: 5. This CDR3 has 15 residues. The CDR3 nucleotides read TGTGCCAGCAGCTTAGAGCGAGCGGGAGCGTACGAGCAGTACTTC. Amino acid sequence: CASSLERAGAYEQYF.

This clonotype was counted a few times. The chain links TRBV28 to TRBJ1-6, with D maybe TRBD1 (5 bases). CDR1 and CDR2 (germline): MDHEN, SYDVKM. Trimming cost V 2 bases and J 5 bases, with 13 bases left between them. The CDR3 is 16 residues long. The chain's CDR3 is CASSLATGTNNSPLHF. The CDR3 DNA sequence: TGTGCCAGCAGTTTAGCCACCGGGACCAATAATTCACCCCTCCACTTT.

This clonotype came up many times. The rearrangement links TRBV2 to TRBJ2-5; weak D call: TRBD2 (6 bases). V lost 4 bases to trimming and J lost 1 base, with 13 bases between them. CDR1 is SNHLY, CDR2 FYNNEI, per germline. This CDR3 region has 15 residues. The CDR3 bases are TGTGCCAGCAGTGGTGTTAGCGGAGTCCAAGAGACCCAGTACTTC. It specifies CASSGVSGVQETQYF. Full variable domain (missing parts from reference TRBV2 and TRBJ2-5): EPEVTQTPSHQVTQMGQEVILRCVPISNHLYFYWYRQILGQKVEFLVSFYNNEISEKSEIFDDQFSVERPDGSNFTLKIRSTKLEDSAMYFCASSGVSGVQETQYFGPGTRLLVL.

This chain links TRBV9 with TRBJ2-2; D possibly corresponds to TRBD2 (6 bases). The CDR3 is made up of 15 amino acids. Germline lookup yields CDR1 SGDLS and CDR2 YYNGEE. The V and J ends lost 4 bases and 6 bases respectively, with 16 bases between them. The CDR3 is CASSPRGRLSGELFF. In nucleotides, the CDR3 is TGTGCCAGCAGCCCTCGGGGGAGGTTATCCGGGGAGCTGTTTTTT.

This clonotype was detected a few times. The chain combines TRBV6-5 with TRBJ2-7; D gene uncertain. CDR3 size: 12 residues. Germline values: CDR1 MNHEY, CDR2 SVGAGI. V dropped 4 bases and J dropped 7 bases, with 11 bases sitting between them. Here the CDR3 reads CASSSTRWEQYF. CDR3 bases: TGTGCCAGCAGTTCGACCAGGTGGGAGCAGTACTTC.

The rearrangement joins TRBV2 to TRBJ1-2, with 8 nucleotides matching TRBD1. This CDR3 is 17 amino acids long. V lost 6 bases, J lost 4 bases, and 16 bases stayed unmatched. The germline CDR1 and CDR2 sequences are SNHLY and FYNNEI. The CDR3 loop is CASSSSSGGQVVYGYTF. CDR3 bases: TGTGCCAGCAGCTCCTCATCGGGGGGACAGGTAGTCTATGGCTACACCTTC.

This clonotype turned up a few times. V is TRBV12-3 or TRBV12-4 and J is TRBJ1-2; D perhaps matches TRBD1 (5 bases). This CDR3 spans 13 amino acids. The V end was cut by 7 bases, the J end by 7 bases, with 16 bases between. For the CDR3, the DNA is TGTGCCAGCACCATGGGGGGGGAAGGTGGCTACACCTTC. It is translated as CASTMGGEGGYTF.

This clonotype was seen a handful of times. The gene calls are TRBV30 and TRBJ2-7, with D perhaps being TRBD1 or TRBD2 (5 bases each). Germline loops: CDR1 GTSNPN, CDR2 SVGIG (reference sequence). The V end lost 5 bases, the J end lost 4 bases, and 15 bases lay between the germline ends. The CDR3 runs to 13 residues. In DNA form, the CDR3 reads TGTGCCTGGGGGACGGGGAATGGGTACGAGCAGTACTTC. Translated: CAWGTGNGYEQYF.

This clonotype was picked up many times. V gene TRBV2 combines with J gene TRBJ1-2; a possible D gene is TRBD1 (6 bases). This CDR3 comprises 16 residues. Germline CDR1 is SNHLY and CDR2 is FYNNEI. Trimming took 1 base from V and 3 from J, leaving 15 bases between them. The CDR3 spells CASSEGFGQSYYGYTF. CDR3 DNA sequence: TGTGCCAGCAGTGAAGGTTTCGGACAGTCTTACTATGGCTACACCTTC.

This chain uses TRBV7-9 with TRBJ2-7; D might be TRBD1 (5 bases). Germline assignment: CDR1 SEHNR and CDR2 FQNEAQ (reference sequence). The CDR3 contains 12 residues. Trimming shortened V by 4 bases and J by 4 bases, and 8 bases separated the two germline ends. This CDR3 reads CASSSRVYEQYF. The CDR3 DNA follows: TGTGCCAGCAGCTCCAGGGTATACGAGCAGTACTTC.

The chain is built from TRBV5-1 and TRBJ1-6; 7 nucleotides agree with TRBD1. The trim removed 3 bases at V and 10 bases at J, leaving 7 bases unmatched. Germline lookup yields CDR1 SGHRS and CDR2 YFSETQ. The CDR3 length is 14 residues. The CDR3 is CASSSTGARSPLHF. Here the CDR3 DNA reads TGCGCCAGCAGCTCCACAGGGGCTAGGTCACCCCTCCACTTT.

This clonotype has only a few counts. The J gene is TRBJ1-1, the V gene TRBV19; tentatively, D is TRBD1 (6 bases). Trimming stripped 7 bases from V and 1 base from J, with 13 bases between. Germline CDR1 reads LNHDA; CDR2 reads SQIVND (reference sequence). This CDR3 has 14 residues. CDR3 coding DNA: TGTGCCAGTACCCCGGGGGCGGAGAACACTGAAGCTTTCTTT. Protein product: CASTPGAENTEAFF.

The rearrangement links TRBV30 to TRBJ2-5; D perhaps matches TRBD2 (6 bases). Trimming left V 0 bases short and J 4 bases short, with 24 bases between. The CDR3 has 18 residues. Germline V gives CDR1 GTSNPN, CDR2 SVGIG (reference sequence). The CDR3 loop reads CAWSVLQEGVLRGETQYF. The DNA for the CDR3 is TGTGCCTGGAGTGTACTTCAGGAGGGAGTGCTTCGGGGAGAGACCCAGTACTTC.

The V gene is TRBV5-5, the J gene TRBJ1-5; D gene uncertain. The CDR3 has 14 residues. The V end was cut by 4 bases, the J end by 4 bases, with 12 bases between. Germline CDR1 SGHKS, CDR2 YYEKEE (reference sequence). Here the CDR3 reads CASSIWTVNQPQHF. Written as DNA, the CDR3 is TGTGCCAGCAGCATCTGGACGGTTAATCAGCCCCAGCATTTT.